This section outlines one T cell receptor beta chain sequence together with its context. What it binds is not known. This sample is part of a study of OX40 agonist ivuxolimab in advanced cancers. About the research overall: With ivuxolimab, an agonistic anti-OX40 (CD134) antibody, patients were treated. Males comprised over 80% of the group, whose mean age was approximately 60 years (range 23 to 79). Treatment received earlier with anti-PD-1, anti-PD-L1 or anti-CTLA-4 agents was allowed, and 40% had some.

Sequencing was performed with immunoSEQ multiplex PCR; in TCRdb, only in-frame clones are kept and a portion is missing. The table shows some 18,000 clones, with roughly 88% occurring only once. Study results and caveats: Partial responders treated at 0.1-3.0 mg/kg exhibited clonal expansion among the lowest measured.

This clonotype was sampled from an adult with an advanced solid tumor such as melanoma, head and neck, liver or kidney cancer. Sequencing used CD4+ or CD8+ T cells sorted from blood, obtained in a trial of the OX40 agonist ivuxolimab.

As DNA, the CDR3 is TGTGCCAGCAGGAAAATGACTAGCGGAGACAATGAGCAGTTCTTC. It codes for CASRKMTSGDNEQFF. The rearrangement links TRBV6-5 to TRBJ2-1; 9 bases fit TRBD2. V lost 6 bases, J lost 5 bases, and 8 bases stayed unmatched. CDR1 is MNHEY, CDR2 SVGAGI, per germline. CDR3 size: 15 residues.